Included here is one TCR beta chain sequence, with context. What it binds is not known. 5' RACE that incorporated UMI labels was used to prepare the TRB cDNA libraries. TCRdb re-analyzed the 5' RACE reads; it lists each CDR3 protein once, without DNA. The table for this sample gives 150,000 to 170,000 distinct CDR3 sequences. This sample is part of a study of CXCR3-negative and CXCR3-positive naive CD8 T cells. Study as a whole: The libraries yielded 130 million to 150 million TRB reads, about 1.5 +/- 0.3 million each.

Per germline, CDR1 SGHVS and CDR2 FNYEAQ. The CDR3 loop spans 15 amino acids. General observations from the study: Researchers report that CXCR3-positive naive cells carry more hydrophobic TRB CDR3s than CXCR3-negative naive cells.

This clonotype was sampled from a human donor in good health. Some clones in this sample may be carry-over from other donors' samples. The sample comprised naive CXCR3+ CD8+ T cells from blood. Subset in this sample: CD45RO-CCR7+CD27+CD95- naive CD8+ T cells expressing CXCR3 (TNR3+). The chain is built from TRBV7-6 and TRBJ2-1. The CDR3 loop reads CASSPERGSYNEQFF. Full variable domain (remainder filled in from reference TRBV7-6 and TRBJ2-1): GAGVSQSPRYKVTKRGQDVALRCDPISGHVSLYWYRQALGQGPEFLTYFNYEAQQDKSGLPNDRFSAERPEGSISTLTIQRTEQRDSAMYRCASSPERGSYNEQFFGPGTRLTVL.